Given below is one TCR beta chain in context. This record belongs to a study of blood T cell repertoires in COVID-19. Libraries were prepared by immunoSEQ multiplex PCR; TCRdb keeps only in-frame clonotypes and omits some of them. The sample has about 72,000 clones; 70% to 90% are singletons. J gave up 5 bases and V 7 bases, and 6 bases lay outside the gene matches. CDR1 and CDR2 (germline): LGHNT, FRNRAP. This CDR3 is built from 15 residues. The V call is TRBV12-5, the J call TRBJ2-1; the match to TRBD2 covers 12 bases. This receptor was taken from a man in his 70s with active or convalescent COVID-19. The specimen sequenced was peripheral blood. The DNA of the CDR3 is TGTGCTAGTGCCTTCGGACTAGCGGGAAACAATGAGCAGTTCTTC. Encoded protein: CASAFGLAGNNEQFF.